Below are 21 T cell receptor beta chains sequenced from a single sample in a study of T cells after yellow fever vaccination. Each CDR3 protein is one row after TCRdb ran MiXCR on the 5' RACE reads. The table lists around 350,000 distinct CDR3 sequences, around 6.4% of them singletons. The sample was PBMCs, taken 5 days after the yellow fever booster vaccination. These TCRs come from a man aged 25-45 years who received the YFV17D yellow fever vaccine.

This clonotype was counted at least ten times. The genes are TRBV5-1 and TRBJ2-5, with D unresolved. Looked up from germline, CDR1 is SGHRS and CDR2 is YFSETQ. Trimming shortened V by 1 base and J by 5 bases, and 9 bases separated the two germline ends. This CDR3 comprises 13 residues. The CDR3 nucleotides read TGCGCCAGCAGCTTGAACCAACGGGAGACCCAGTACTTC. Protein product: CASSLNQRETQYF.

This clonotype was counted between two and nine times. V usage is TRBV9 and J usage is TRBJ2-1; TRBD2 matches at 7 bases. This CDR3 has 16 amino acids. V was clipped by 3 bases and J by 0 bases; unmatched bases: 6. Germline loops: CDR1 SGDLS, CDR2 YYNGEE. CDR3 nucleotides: TGTGCCAGCAGCGCCCCCCTAGCGGACTCCTACAATGAGCAGTTCTTC. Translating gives CASSAPLADSYNEQFF.

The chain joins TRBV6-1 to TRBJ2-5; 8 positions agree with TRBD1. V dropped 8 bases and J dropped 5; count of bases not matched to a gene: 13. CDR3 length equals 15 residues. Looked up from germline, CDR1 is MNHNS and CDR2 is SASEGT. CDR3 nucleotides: TGTGCCAGCGGGGAAAGAGCAGGGGGCTCGGAGACCCAGTACTTC. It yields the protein CASGERAGGSETQYF.

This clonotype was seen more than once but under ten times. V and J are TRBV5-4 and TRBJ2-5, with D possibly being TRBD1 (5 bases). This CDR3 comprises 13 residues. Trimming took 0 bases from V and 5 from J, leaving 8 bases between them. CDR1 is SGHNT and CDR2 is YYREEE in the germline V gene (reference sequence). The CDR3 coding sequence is TGTGCCAGCAGCTTGGAGGGGCACGAGACCCAGTACTTC. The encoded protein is CASSLEGHETQYF.

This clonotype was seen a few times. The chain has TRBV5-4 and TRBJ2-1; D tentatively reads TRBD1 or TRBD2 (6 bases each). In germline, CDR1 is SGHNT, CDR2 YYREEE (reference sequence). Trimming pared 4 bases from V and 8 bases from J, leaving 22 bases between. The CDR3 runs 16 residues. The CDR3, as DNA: TGTGCCAGCAGCCGAGGGGGTAGCGGCAACACGGATGAGCAGTTCTTC. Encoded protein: CASSRGGSGNTDEQFF.

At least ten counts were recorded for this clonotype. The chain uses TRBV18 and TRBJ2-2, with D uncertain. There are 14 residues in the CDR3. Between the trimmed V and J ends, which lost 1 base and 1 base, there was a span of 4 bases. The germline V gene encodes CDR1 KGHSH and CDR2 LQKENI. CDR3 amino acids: CASSPQRNTGELFF. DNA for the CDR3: TGTGCCAGCTCACCACAGAGGAACACCGGGGAGCTGTTTTTT.

The CDR3 protein is CSALGGRAYNEQFF. CDR3 DNA sequence: TGCAGTGCACTAGGCGGGAGGGCCTACAATGAGCAGTTCTTC. The chain is built from TRBV20-1 and TRBJ2-1; TRBD2 matches 9 bases. The CDR3 has 14 residues. Looked up from germline, CDR1 is DFQATT and CDR2 is SNEGSKA (reference sequence). Unmatched junction bases numbered 5, after V lost 6 bases and J lost 2 bases.

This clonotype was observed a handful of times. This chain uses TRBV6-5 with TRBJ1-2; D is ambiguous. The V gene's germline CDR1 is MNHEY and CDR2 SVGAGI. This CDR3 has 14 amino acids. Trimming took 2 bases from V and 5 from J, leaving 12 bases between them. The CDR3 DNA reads TGTGCCAGCAGTTACCGGGCGGGCTTTTATGGCTACACCTTC. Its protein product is CASSYRAGFYGYTF.

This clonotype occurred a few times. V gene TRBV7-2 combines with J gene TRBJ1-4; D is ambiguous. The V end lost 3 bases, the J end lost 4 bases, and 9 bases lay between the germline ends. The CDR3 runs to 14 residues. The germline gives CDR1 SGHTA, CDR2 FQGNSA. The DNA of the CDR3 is TGTGCCAGCAGCTTGAACACCCTTAATGAAAAACTGTTTTTT. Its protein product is CASSLNTLNEKLFF.

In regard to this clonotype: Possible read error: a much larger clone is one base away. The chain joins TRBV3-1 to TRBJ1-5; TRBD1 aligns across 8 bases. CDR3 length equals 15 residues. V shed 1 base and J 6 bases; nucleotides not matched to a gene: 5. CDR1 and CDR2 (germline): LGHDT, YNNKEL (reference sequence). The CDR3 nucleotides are TGTGCCAGCAGCCAAGGTTGGACAGGGCCTCAGCCCCAGCATTTT. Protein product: CASSQGWTGPQPQHF.

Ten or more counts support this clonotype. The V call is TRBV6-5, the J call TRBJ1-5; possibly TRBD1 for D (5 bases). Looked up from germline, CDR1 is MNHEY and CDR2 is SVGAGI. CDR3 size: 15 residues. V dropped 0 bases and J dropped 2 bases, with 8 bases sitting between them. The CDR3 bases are TGTGCCAGCAGTTACTCCGCGACAGGCAATCAGCCCCAGCATTTT. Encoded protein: CASSYSATGNQPQHF.

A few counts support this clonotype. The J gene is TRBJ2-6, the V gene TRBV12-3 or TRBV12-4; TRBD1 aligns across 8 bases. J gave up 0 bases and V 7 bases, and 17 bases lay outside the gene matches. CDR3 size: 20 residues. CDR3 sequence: CASIPNNGQGASSGANVLTF. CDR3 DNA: TGTGCCAGCATCCCTAATAATGGGCAGGGGGCGAGCTCTGGGGCCAACGTCCTGACTTTC.

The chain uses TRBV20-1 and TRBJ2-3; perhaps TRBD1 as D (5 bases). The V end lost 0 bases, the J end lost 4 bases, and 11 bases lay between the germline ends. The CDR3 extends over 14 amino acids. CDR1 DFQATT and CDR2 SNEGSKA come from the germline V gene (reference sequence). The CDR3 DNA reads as TGCAGTGCTAGAGAGGACACTATGCCAGATACGCAGTATTTT. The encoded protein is CSAREDTMPDTQYF.

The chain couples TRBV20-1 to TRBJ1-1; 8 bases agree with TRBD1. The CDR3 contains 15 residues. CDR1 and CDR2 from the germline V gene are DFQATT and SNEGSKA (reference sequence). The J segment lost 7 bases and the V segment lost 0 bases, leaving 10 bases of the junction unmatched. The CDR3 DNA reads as TGCAGTGCTAGAGATCCCCAGGGGGCCGGCCTTGAAGCTTTCTTT. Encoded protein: CSARDPQGAGLEAFF.

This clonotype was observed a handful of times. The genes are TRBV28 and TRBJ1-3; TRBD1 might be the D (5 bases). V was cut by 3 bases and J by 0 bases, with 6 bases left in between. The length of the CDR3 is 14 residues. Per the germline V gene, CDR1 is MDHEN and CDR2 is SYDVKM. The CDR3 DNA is TGTGCCAGCAGTTTTAGGGGCTCTGGAAACACCATATATTTT. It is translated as CASSFRGSGNTIYF.

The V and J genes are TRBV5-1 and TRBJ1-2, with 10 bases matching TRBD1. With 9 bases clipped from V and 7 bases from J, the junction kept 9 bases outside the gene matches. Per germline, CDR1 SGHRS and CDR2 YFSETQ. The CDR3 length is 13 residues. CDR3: CATGQGDSGGYTF. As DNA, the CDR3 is TGCGCCACTGGACAGGGGGACTCCGGTGGCTACACCTTC.

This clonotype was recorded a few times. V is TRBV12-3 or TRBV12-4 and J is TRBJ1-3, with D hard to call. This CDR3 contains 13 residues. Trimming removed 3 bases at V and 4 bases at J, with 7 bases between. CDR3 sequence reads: CASSFRTGNTIYF. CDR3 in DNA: TGTGCCAGCAGTTTTCGGACGGGAAACACCATATATTTT.

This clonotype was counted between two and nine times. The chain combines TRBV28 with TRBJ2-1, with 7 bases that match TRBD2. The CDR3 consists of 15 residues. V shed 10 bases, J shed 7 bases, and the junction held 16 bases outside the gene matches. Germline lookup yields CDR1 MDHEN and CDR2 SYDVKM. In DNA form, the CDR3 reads TGTGCCACCTCACGGGACCAGCGGGATAAGAATGAGCAGTTCTTC. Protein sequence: CATSRDQRDKNEQFF. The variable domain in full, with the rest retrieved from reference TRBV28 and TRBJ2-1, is DVKVTQSSRYLVKRTGEKVFLECVQDMDHENMFWYRQDPGLGLRLIYFSYDVKMKEKGDIPEGYSVSREKKERFSLILESASTNQTSMYLCATSRDQRDKNEQFFGPGTRLTVL.

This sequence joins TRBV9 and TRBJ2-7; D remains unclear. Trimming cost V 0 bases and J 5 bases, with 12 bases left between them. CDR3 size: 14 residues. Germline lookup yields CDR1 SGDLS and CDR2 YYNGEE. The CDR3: CASSVGGLVNEQYF. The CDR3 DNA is TGTGCCAGCAGCGTAGGAGGCTTAGTTAACGAGCAGTACTTC. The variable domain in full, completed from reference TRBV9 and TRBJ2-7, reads DSGVTQTPKHLITATGQRVTLRCSPRSGDLSVYWYQQSLDQGLQFLIQYYNGEERAKGNILERFSAQQFPDLHSELNLSSLELGDSALYFCASSVGGLVNEQYFGPGTRLTVT.

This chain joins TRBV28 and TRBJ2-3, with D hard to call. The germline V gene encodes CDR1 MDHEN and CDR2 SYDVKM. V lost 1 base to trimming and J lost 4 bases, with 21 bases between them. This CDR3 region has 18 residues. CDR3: CASSLLAKWALGADTQYF. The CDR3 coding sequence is TGTGCCAGCAGTTTATTGGCAAAGTGGGCCCTCGGCGCAGATACGCAGTATTTT.

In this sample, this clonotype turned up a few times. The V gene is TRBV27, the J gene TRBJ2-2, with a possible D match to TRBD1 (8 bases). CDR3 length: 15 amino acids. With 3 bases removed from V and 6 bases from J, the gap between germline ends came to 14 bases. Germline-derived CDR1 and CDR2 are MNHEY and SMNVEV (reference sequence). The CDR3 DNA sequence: TGTGCCAGCAGTTTTACAGGGGGGGTCCCCGGGGAGCTGTTTTTT. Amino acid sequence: CASSFTGGVPGELFF.